The clone carrying this T cell receptor (beta chain) ranks as medium-sized. The sample holds other DNA sequences that translate to the same CDR3. V lost 2 bases, J lost 4 bases, and 8 bases lay in between. Germline-derived CDR1 and CDR2 are MNHEY and SMNVEV (reference sequence). This CDR3 contains 13 residues. This sample is part of a study of T cell changes during pregnancy in multiple sclerosis. Sequenced by immunoSEQ multiplex PCR; TCRdb stores in-frame clones only, minus some. Of more than 25,000 clones listed, about nine tenths are singletons. Material: CD8+ T cells from peripheral blood mononuclear cells, obtained in the first trimester of pregnancy. The chain links TRBV27 to TRBJ1-1; D perhaps matches TRBD1 (5 bases). This sequence originates from a female donor with multiple sclerosis, enrolled in a pregnancy study. DNA for the CDR3: TGTGCCAGCAGTTTAGGAAGGGGCACTGAAGCTTTCTTT. Protein product: CASSLGRGTEAFF.